This T cell receptor (beta chain) was recorded in a study of T cells in Graves' hyperthyroidism and ophthalmopathy. TCR beta CDR3 region amplification was performed from RNA transcripts. HTBI primers drove first-round RT-PCR of the TCR CDR3. TCRdb recomputed calls from the multiplex PCR reads with MiXCR, one row per CDR3 protein. The sample holds 450,000 to 600,000 distinct CDR3 sequences, just under 20% seen once. This clonotype has more than one count but fewer than ten. No antigen is known for it. Points from the study as a whole: Ophthalmopathy was model-predicted a median roughly 6.2 months pre-onset. Among thyroid clonotypes expanded above 0.001, most also appeared in blood.

The CDR3 has 15 amino acids. CDR1 MNHNS and CDR2 SASEGT come from the germline V gene. V gave up 6 bases and J gave up 0 bases, with 13 bases separating them. The specimen was blood. This TCR was recovered from a man in his forties or fifties with Graves' ophthalmopathy. V and J are TRBV6-1 and TRBJ2-3; maybe TRBD1 (5 bases). The CDR3 protein is CASSHHGASTDTQYF. CDR3 nucleotides: TGTGCCAGCAGCCACCATGGGGCTAGCACAGATACGCAGTATTTT.